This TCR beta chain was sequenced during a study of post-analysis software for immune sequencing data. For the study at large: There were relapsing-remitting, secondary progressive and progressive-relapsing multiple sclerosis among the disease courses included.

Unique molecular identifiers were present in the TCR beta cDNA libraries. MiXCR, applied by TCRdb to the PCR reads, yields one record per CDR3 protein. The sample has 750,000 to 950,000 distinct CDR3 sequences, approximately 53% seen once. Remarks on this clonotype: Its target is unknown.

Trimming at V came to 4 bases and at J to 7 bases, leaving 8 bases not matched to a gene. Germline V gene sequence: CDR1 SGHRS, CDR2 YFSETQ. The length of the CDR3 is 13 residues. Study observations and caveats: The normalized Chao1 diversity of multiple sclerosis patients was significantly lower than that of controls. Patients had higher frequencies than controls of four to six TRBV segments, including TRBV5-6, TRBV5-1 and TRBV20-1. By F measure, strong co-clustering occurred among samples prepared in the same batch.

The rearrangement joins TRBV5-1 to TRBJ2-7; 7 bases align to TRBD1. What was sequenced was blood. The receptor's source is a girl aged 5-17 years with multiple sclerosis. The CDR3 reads CASSGVRGPEQYF. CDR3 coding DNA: TGCGCCAGCAGCGGGGTGAGGGGGCCAGAGCAGTACTTC.